A single sample is the source of the 2 T cell receptor beta chains below, sequenced in a study of cytomegalovirus exposure and HLA in healthy donors. The PCR ran on 60 Vbeta and 13 Jbeta primers. This table comes from immunoSEQ multiplex PCR, and its TCRdb copy is limited to in-frame clones, with some not included. The data contain some 20,000 clones, about 75% of them singletons. Sequencing input: PBMCs. The receptors were gathered from a young man in good health and CMV-seronegative.

The genes are TRBV30 and TRBJ2-1; unclear D gene. Germline V gene lookup returns CDR1 GTSNPN and CDR2 SVGIG (reference sequence). V lost 0 bases and J lost 6, with 6 bases in between. This CDR3 is 12 amino acids long. CDR3 protein: CAWSVTGNEQFF. The DNA for the CDR3 is TGTGCCTGGAGTGTTACGGGCAATGAGCAGTTCTTC.

The chain recombines TRBV30 with TRBJ2-4, with D maybe TRBD1 (6 bases). Trimming pared 1 base from V and 6 bases from J, leaving 13 bases between. The V gene's germline CDR1 is GTSNPN and CDR2 SVGIG (reference sequence). The CDR3 length is 14 residues. The CDR3 is CAWSAGGVTNIQYF. The CDR3, as DNA: TGTGCCTGGAGTGCTGGGGGCGTCACAAACATTCAGTACTTC.